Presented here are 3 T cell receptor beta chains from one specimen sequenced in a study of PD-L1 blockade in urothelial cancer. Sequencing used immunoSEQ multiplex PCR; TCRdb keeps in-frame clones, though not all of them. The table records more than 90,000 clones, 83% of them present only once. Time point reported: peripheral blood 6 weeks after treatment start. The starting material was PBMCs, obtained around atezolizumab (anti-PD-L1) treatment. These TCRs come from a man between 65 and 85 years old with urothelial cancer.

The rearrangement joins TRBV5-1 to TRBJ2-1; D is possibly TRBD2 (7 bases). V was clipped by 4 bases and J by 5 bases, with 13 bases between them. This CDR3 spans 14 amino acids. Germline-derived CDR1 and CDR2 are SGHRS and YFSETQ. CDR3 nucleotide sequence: TGCGCCAGCAGCGTGGGGGGGCCCCACAATGAGCAGTTCTTC. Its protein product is CASSVGGPHNEQFF.

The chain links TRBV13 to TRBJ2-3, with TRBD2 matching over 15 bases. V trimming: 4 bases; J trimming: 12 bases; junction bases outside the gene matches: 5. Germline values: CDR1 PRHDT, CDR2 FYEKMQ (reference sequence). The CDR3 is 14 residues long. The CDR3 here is CASSSGLAGGVQYF. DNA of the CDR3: TGTGCCAGCAGCTCGGGACTAGCGGGAGGTGTACAGTATTTT.

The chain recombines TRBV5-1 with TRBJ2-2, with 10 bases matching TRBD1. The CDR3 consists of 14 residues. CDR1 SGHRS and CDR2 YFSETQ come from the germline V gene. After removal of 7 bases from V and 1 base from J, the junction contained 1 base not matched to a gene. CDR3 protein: CASDRGQNTGELFF. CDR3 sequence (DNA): TGCGCCAGCGACAGGGGGCAGAACACCGGGGAGCTGTTTTTT.